The clone carrying this TCR beta chain appeared a single time. This specimen comes from a study of blood T cell repertoires in COVID-19. Study-level information: Sample material is recorded as cDNA or gDNA derived from T cells, B-cell-depleted T cells, or PBMCs.

Germline CDR1 is LGHNT and CDR2 is FRNRAP. The CDR3 has 15 amino acids. Deletions cut 0 bases from V and 6 bases from J, with 12 bases between. Method: immunoSEQ multiplex PCR; TCRdb's copy keeps in-frame clones and lacks some. The sample has around 80,000 clones; 75% to 95% are singletons. The source is a woman older than 75 with acute or convalescent COVID-19. This chain joins TRBV12-5 and TRBJ1-5; D perhaps matches TRBD1 (6 bases). The specimen was peripheral blood. The DNA for the CDR3 is TGTGCTAGTGGTTTGGTAGTGGGGGCTGGTCAGCCCCAGCATTTT. Translating gives CASGLVVGAGQPQHF.